This is a list of T cell receptor beta chains from one sample in a study of T cells in Graves' hyperthyroidism and ophthalmopathy. TCRdb analysed the multiplex PCR reads with MiXCR anew, one entry per CDR3 protein. Counted here are about 600,000 distinct CDR3 sequences, more than 13% occurring once; the ten biggest clones make up 7.1%. The sequenced material came from blood. Receptors were obtained from a woman in her late teens or twenties with Graves' ophthalmopathy. CDR3s include the opening cysteine and the closing phenylalanine or tryptophan. The order of the fields is V gene, J gene, clone size, D gene, CDR3 length, CDR3 DNA, CDR3 protein. A D gene is named only where the DNA matches it firmly. Clone size is stated in some rows and not others, as once, few, many or a class when expanded.

TRBV28,TRBJ1-1,many,.,14,TGTGCCAGCAGTTTCCTCGGACAAAACACTGAAGCTTTCTTT,CASSFLGQNTEAFF
TRBV20-1,TRBJ2-1,.,.,15,TGCAGTGCTAGGGATGAAGTAGGAACCTACAATGAGCAGTTCTTC,CSARDEVGTYNEQFF
TRBV27,TRBJ1-2,few,.,14,TGTGCCAGCAAGGAGGGAGGGGAGAACTATGGCTACACCTTC,CASKEGGENYGYTF
TRBV6-1,TRBJ1-1,many,.,16,TGTGCCAGCAGTTACTCCCGGGGGGGAGGGGACACTGAAGCTTTCTTT,CASSYSRGGGDTEAFF
TRBV12-3/TRBV12-4,TRBJ2-5,many,TRBD1,13,TGTGCCAGCAGTTTAAGGGGGCGGGAGACCCAGTACTTC,CASSLRGRETQYF
TRBV9,TRBJ2-7,many,TRBD2,15,TGTGCCAGCAGCCCGAGGGAGGGAGGGACCCACGAGCAGTACTTC,CASSPREGGTHEQYF
TRBV20-1,TRBJ2-2,many,.,11,TGCAGTGCTAGAGGGACCGGGGAGCTGTTTTTT,CSARGTGELFF
TRBV10-3,TRBJ2-1,many,.,13,TGTGCCATCAGTGAATCAGCGGTCCATGAGCAGTTCTTC,CAISESAVHEQFF
TRBV7-9,TRBJ1-4,.,.,13,TGTGCCAGCAGCTTAGAGCCAGGGGAAAAACTGTTTTTT,CASSLEPGEKLFF
TRBV5-1,TRBJ2-1,many,.,15,TGCGCCAGCGCCGTGAGTGTAGCGGTCTACAATGAGCAGTTCTTC,CASAVSVAVYNEQFF
TRBV6-1,TRBJ2-7,many,.,17,TGTGCCAGCAGTGAAGCGCTGAACCGACGGGGCAGGGACGAGCAGTACTTC,CASSEALNRRGRDEQYF
TRBV5-8,TRBJ2-7,many,.,15,TGTGCCAGCAGCTCCCTGAGGGGCCTTTCCTACGAGCAGTACTTC,CASSSLRGLSYEQYF
TRBV10-3,TRBJ2-2,.,TRBD1,14,TGTGCCATTTGGCAGGGGGCTGAGACCGGGGAGCTGTTTTTT,CAIWQGAETGELFF
TRBV20-1,TRBJ1-2,many,.,13,TGCAGTGCTCCTTTAGACACCGACTATGGCTACACCTTC,CSAPLDTDYGYTF
TRBV9,TRBJ2-1,.,TRBD2,16,TGTGCCAGCAGCGGGGGGGACGCGGGAGGGTACAATGAGCAGTTCTTC,CASSGGDAGGYNEQFF
TRBV6-1,TRBJ1-2,few,.,13,TGTGCCAGCACCGGATCCTATGGGGATGGCTACACCTTC,CASTGSYGDGYTF
TRBV12-3/TRBV12-4,TRBJ2-1,many,TRBD2,20,TGTGCCAGCAGCCCTCTTTCCGGGACTAGCGGGTGGAGCTCCTACAATGAGCAGTTCTTC,CASSPLSGTSGWSSYNEQFF
TRBV4-3,TRBJ1-5,many,.,14,TGCGCCAGCAGCCAAGATGGGGCAGGGCAGCCCCAGCATTTT,CASSQDGAGQPQHF
TRBV7-9,TRBJ2-5,.,.,14,TGTGCCAGCAGCTTAGCGTCCCAGCAAGAGACCCAGTACTTC,CASSLASQQETQYF
TRBV20-1,TRBJ2-3,many,.,12,TGCAGTCGAGGGTCCCGCACAGATACGCAGTATTTT,CSRGSRTDTQYF
TRBV3-1,TRBJ2-1,.,.,15,TGTGCCAGCACCCCAGGGGTAGTGGGAGCGGGTGAGCAGTTCTTC,CASTPGVVGAGEQFF
TRBV28,TRBJ2-1,many,.,13,TGTGCCAGCAGTTTTCCTCGCTCGGATGAGCAGTTCTTC,CASSFPRSDEQFF
TRBV2,TRBJ2-2,many,TRBD2,13,TGTGCCAGCAGTGAACTAGCGGGAGGGGAGCTGTTTTTT,CASSELAGGELFF
TRBV12-3/TRBV12-4,TRBJ2-7,.,TRBD2,17,TGTGCCAGCAGTCCCGGTTCGGGGACTAGCGGGAGGGTCGAGCAGTACTTC,CASSPGSGTSGRVEQYF
TRBV3-1,TRBJ2-5,many,TRBD2,15,TGTGCCAGCAGCCAAGATCTCGCTAGCGGTGGGACCCAGTACTTC,CASSQDLASGGTQYF
TRBV30,TRBJ1-2,many,.,16,TGTGCCTGGAAATCTTTCAAGGCGGGGCTAGGGGATGGCTACACCTTC,CAWKSFKAGLGDGYTF
TRBV7-2,TRBJ2-3,many,TRBD2,19,TGTGCCAGCAGCTTAGTTGTCGGTAGGCGGGAGGCGTTCACAGATACGCAGTATTTT,CASSLVVGRREAFTDTQYF
TRBV11-2,TRBJ2-7,.,TRBD1,16,TGTGCCAGCAGCCGCCCGCCGGGACAGATCTCCTACGAGCAGTACTTC,CASSRPPGQISYEQYF
TRBV6-5,TRBJ2-5,many,.,14,TGTGCCAGCAGTTACTCGACCCCAGAAGAGACCCAGTACTTC,CASSYSTPEETQYF
TRBV7-9,TRBJ2-1,.,.,14,TGTGCCAGCCTATACGGGACCTCCTACAATGAGCAGTTCTTC,CASLYGTSYNEQFF
TRBV20-1,TRBJ2-5,.,.,12,TGCAGTGCTCCCCCGGGGCTGGAGACCCAGTACTTC,CSAPPGLETQYF
TRBV7-9,TRBJ1-6,few,.,14,TGTGCCAGCAGCCTTGGGGGGATCAATTCACCCCTCCACTTT,CASSLGGINSPLHF
TRBV11-2,TRBJ2-1,many,.,13,TGTGCCAGCAGCTTAGTTGAGCTAGGGGAGCAGTTCTTC,CASSLVELGEQFF
TRBV19,TRBJ1-1,few,.,15,TGTGCCAGTATGGGGGCTGAGGCGGGGAACACTGAAGCTTTCTTT,CASMGAEAGNTEAFF
TRBV11-2,TRBJ2-7,many,.,16,TGTGCCAGCAGCTTAGATGGTAGCGGAAGCTCCTACGAGCAGTACTTC,CASSLDGSGSSYEQYF
TRBV5-1,TRBJ1-5,.,.,14,TGCGCCAGCAACTTCCAGGGGATCTCCGAGCCCCAGCATTTT,CASNFQGISEPQHF
TRBV20-1,TRBJ2-1,many,.,14,TGCAGTGCTAGAGCGCCGAGAAGGCCCAATGAGCAGTTCTTC,CSARAPRRPNEQFF
TRBV6-1,TRBJ2-7,many,TRBD2,14,TGTGCCACCACTTTACTAGCGGGATCCTACGAGCAGTACTTC,CATTLLAGSYEQYF
TRBV6-1,TRBJ1-1,many,.,12,TGTGCCAGCAGTTTGAGGGGCCCTGAAGCTTTCTTT,CASSLRGPEAFF
TRBV6-2/TRBV6-3,TRBJ1-2,.,.,11,TGTGCCAGCAGTTTAATGGAAAGCTACACCTTC,CASSLMESYTF
TRBV4-2,TRBJ2-1,few,.,11,TGTGCCAGCACCAATGGGAATGAGCAGTTCTTC,CASTNGNEQFF
TRBV7-9,TRBJ2-7,many,.,12,TGTGCCAGCAGAATAGGCTCCTACGAGCAGTACTTC,CASRIGSYEQYF
TRBV30,TRBJ1-2,many,TRBD1,12,TGTGCCTGGGACAGGGGTAACTATGGCTACACCTTC,CAWDRGNYGYTF
TRBV30,TRBJ1-1,few,.,13,TGTGCCTGGAGTGAGGTGGCGGACACTGAAGCTTTCTTT,CAWSEVADTEAFF
TRBV12-3/TRBV12-4,TRBJ1-1,many,.,14,TGTGCCAGCAGTTATCGACGGATAAACACTGAAGCTTTCTTT,CASSYRRINTEAFF
TRBV20-1,TRBJ2-5,many,.,12,TGCAGTGCTAGACAGCCCCAAGAGACCCAGTACTTC,CSARQPQETQYF
TRBV19,TRBJ1-5,few,.,14,TGTGCCAGTACCGAGGGGACACTCAATCAGCCCCAGCATTTT,CASTEGTLNQPQHF
TRBV30,TRBJ2-7,many,TRBD1,14,TGTGCCTGGAAATACTCAGGGACAGCCTACGAGCAGTACTTC,CAWKYSGTAYEQYF
TRBV20-1,TRBJ2-1,many,TRBD2,16,TGCAGTGCTAGAGGGGGTGCTAGCGGGATCGGAAATGAGCAGTTCTTC,CSARGGASGIGNEQFF
TRBV28,TRBJ2-2,few,TRBD2,15,TGTGCCAGCAGTTCGTATAGCGGGAGTACCGGGGAGCTGTTTTTT,CASSSYSGSTGELFF
TRBV12-3/TRBV12-4,TRBJ1-6,.,.,15,TGTGCCAGCAGTTTACGGGGGGCGCGGAATTCACCCCTCCACTTT,CASSLRGARNSPLHF
TRBV7-9,TRBJ1-4,few,.,15,TGTGCCAGCAGCCTATACAGGGAGAGTCTGGAAAAACTGTTTTTT,CASSLYRESLEKLFF